These T cell receptor beta chains were read from a single sample in a study of CD8 T cells in Susac syndrome. One entry per CDR3 protein results from TCRdb running MiXCR on the immunoSEQ multiplex PCR reads. Of around 130,000 distinct CDR3 sequences in the sample, around 94% were seen once. Sequenced material: CD8+ T cells from PBMCs. The receptors come from a human donor with Susac syndrome. Both conserved end residues are part of each CDR3. Each record gives: V gene, clone size, J gene, D gene, CDR3 length, CDR3 DNA, CDR3 protein. The D gene is left open where the match is weak. A row's size may be missing; if present it is once, few, many or a size class.

V: TRBV4-3
size: -
J: TRBJ1-1
D: -
length: 14
DNA: TGCGCCAGCAGCCTCCTGACAGAGAACACTGAAGCTTTCTTT
CDR3: CASSLLTENTEAFF

V: TRBV4-3
size: -
J: TRBJ1-1
D: -
length: 14
DNA: TGCGCCAGCAGCTCCCTTCTGGTTAACACTGAAGCTTTCTTT
CDR3: CASSSLLVNTEAFF

V: TRBV5-1
size: -
J: TRBJ2-6
D: TRBD1
length: 21
DNA: TGCGCCAGCAGCTTGAAAACGCAGAGGGACAGGGTACACTCTGGGGCCAACGTCCTGACTTTC
CDR3: CASSLKTQRDRVHSGANVLTF

V: TRBV13
size: -
J: TRBJ2-1
D: TRBD1
length: 16
DNA: TGTGCCAGCAGCTCCGTGACAGGGAGCTCCTACAATGAGCAGTTCTTC
CDR3: CASSSVTGSSYNEQFF

V: TRBV7-9
size: -
J: TRBJ1-2
D: -
length: 16
DNA: TGTGCCAGCAGCGCCGGGGGCGGGGCCCAAAACTATGGCTACACCTTC
CDR3: CASSAGGGAQNYGYTF

V: TRBV29-1
size: -
J: TRBJ2-7
D: TRBD1
length: 12
DNA: TGCAGCGTTCGGACAGGGCCCTACGAGCAGTACTTC
CDR3: CSVRTGPYEQYF

V: TRBV20-1
size: -
J: TRBJ1-2
D: TRBD1
length: 16
DNA: TGCAGTGCAGCCAGGGGGCGAGATGGTGTAAACTATGGCTACACCTTC
CDR3: CSAARGRDGVNYGYTF

V: TRBV29-1
size: -
J: TRBJ2-7
D: TRBD1
length: 13
DNA: TGCAGCGTCAGTACCGCAGGGGGCTACGAGCAGTACTTC
CDR3: CSVSTAGGYEQYF

V: TRBV27
size: -
J: TRBJ2-7
D: -
length: 13
DNA: TGTGCCAGCAGTGCGAGGGTTGCCTACGAGCAGTACTTC
CDR3: CASSARVAYEQYF

V: TRBV7-9
size: -
J: TRBJ2-3
D: TRBD1
length: 16
DNA: TGTGCCAGCAGCCGGCGGACAGGGGATACGGCAGATACGCAGTATTTT
CDR3: CASSRRTGDTADTQYF

V: TRBV13
size: -
J: TRBJ2-5
D: TRBD2
length: 16
DNA: TGTGCCAGCAGCTTAAAAGGGACTAGGGGGAAAGAGACCCAGTACTTC
CDR3: CASSLKGTRGKETQYF

V: TRBV11-2
size: -
J: TRBJ1-3
D: -
length: 12
DNA: TGTGCCAGTCAGGGTCCCGGAAACACCATATATTTT
CDR3: CASQGPGNTIYF

V: TRBV11-2
size: -
J: TRBJ2-7
D: TRBD1
length: 12
DNA: TGTGCCAGCAGCTTAGCTGGGACAGATTGGTACTTC
CDR3: CASSLAGTDWYF

V: TRBV20-1
size: -
J: TRBJ2-5
D: TRBD2
length: 17
DNA: TGCAGTGCTTTAGCGGGGGGGCCTTATGGTGGAGGAGAGACCCAGTACTTC
CDR3: CSALAGGPYGGGETQYF

V: TRBV7-3
size: -
J: TRBJ1-5
D: TRBD1
length: 17
DNA: TGTGCCAGCATCGCACTCCCGGGACAGTATAGCAATCAGCCCCAGCATTTT
CDR3: CASIALPGQYSNQPQHF

V: TRBV20-1
size: -
J: TRBJ2-7
D: -
length: 11
DNA: TGCAGTGCTCGCAGGGGTTACGAGCAGTACTTC
CDR3: CSARRGYEQYF

V: TRBV2
size: once
J: TRBJ1-2
D: TRBD1
length: 17
DNA: TGTGCCAGCAGTGAAGCGTATTTGGGACAGGGATACTATGGCTACACCTTC
CDR3: CASSEAYLGQGYYGYTF

V: TRBV5-1
size: -
J: TRBJ2-2
D: TRBD2
length: 20
DNA: TGCGCCAGCAGCTTGGCCTTTGTTACTAGCGGGGGCCCGAACACCGGGGAGCTGTTTTTT
CDR3: CASSLAFVTSGGPNTGELFF

V: TRBV2
size: -
J: TRBJ2-7
D: -
length: 13
DNA: TGTGCCAGCATGGCGGGGGCGCCGGGGGAGCAGTACTTC
CDR3: CASMAGAPGEQYF

V: TRBV20-1
size: once
J: TRBJ1-5
D: -
length: 13
DNA: TGCAGTGCGAGGCCCCGAGGAGAGCAGCCCCAGCATTTT
CDR3: CSARPRGEQPQHF

V: TRBV30
size: -
J: TRBJ1-2
D: -
length: 15
DNA: TGTGCCTGGAGGAACCGGGTACAGGGCAGCTATGGCTACACCTTC
CDR3: CAWRNRVQGSYGYTF

V: TRBV30
size: -
J: TRBJ1-1
D: -
length: 15
DNA: TGTGCCTGGAGTGTACGAAGATATGAGGGCACTGAAGCTTTCTTT
CDR3: CAWSVRRYEGTEAFF

V: TRBV9
size: -
J: TRBJ2-5
D: TRBD1
length: 19
DNA: TGTGCCAGCAGCCCGATAACAGGGGGCGCAGGGGCTAAGGGCGAGACCCAGTACTTC
CDR3: CASSPITGGAGAKGETQYF